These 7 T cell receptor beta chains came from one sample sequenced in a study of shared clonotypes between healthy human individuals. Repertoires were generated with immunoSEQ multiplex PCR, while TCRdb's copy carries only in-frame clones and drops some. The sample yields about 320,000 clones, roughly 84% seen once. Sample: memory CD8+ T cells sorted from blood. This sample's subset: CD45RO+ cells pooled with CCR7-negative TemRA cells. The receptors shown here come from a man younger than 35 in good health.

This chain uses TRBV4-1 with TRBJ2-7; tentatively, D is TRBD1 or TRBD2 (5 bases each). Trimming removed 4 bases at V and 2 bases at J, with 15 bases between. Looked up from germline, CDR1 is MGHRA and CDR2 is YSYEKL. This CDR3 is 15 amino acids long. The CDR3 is CASSPNTGTAYEQYF. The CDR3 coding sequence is TGCGCCAGCAGCCCAAATACCGGGACCGCCTACGAGCAGTACTTC.

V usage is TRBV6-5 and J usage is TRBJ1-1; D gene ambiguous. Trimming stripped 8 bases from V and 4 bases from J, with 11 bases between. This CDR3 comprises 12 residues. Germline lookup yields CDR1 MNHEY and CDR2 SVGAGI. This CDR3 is CASFGGSTEAFF. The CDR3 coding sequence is TGTGCCAGCTTTGGTGGGAGCACTGAAGCTTTCTTT.

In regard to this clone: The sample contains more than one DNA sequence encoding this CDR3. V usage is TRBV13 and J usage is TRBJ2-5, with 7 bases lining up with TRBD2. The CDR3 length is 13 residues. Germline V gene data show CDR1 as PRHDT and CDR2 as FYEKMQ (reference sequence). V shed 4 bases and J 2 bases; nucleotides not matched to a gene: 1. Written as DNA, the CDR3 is TGTGCCAGCAGCTCGGGGGGACAAGAGACCCAGTACTTC. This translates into CASSSGGQETQYF. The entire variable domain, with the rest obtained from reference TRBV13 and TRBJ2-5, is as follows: AAGVIQSPRHLIKEKRETATLKCYPIPRHDTVYWYQQGPGQDPQFLISFYEKMQSDKGSIPDRFSAQQFSDYHSELNMSSLELGDSALYFCASSSGGQETQYFGPGTRLLVL.

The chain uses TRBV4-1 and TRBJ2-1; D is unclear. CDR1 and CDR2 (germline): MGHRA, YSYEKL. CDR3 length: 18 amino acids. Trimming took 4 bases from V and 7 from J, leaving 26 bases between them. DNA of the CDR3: TGCGCCAGCAGCCGGCCATTAAGGATGCCCCCTGCGTGGAATGAGCAGTTCTTC. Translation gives CASSRPLRMPPAWNEQFF.

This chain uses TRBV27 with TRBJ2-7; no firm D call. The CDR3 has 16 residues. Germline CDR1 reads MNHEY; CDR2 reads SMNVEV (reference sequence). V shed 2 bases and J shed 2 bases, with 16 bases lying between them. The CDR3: CASSLVSRAGAYEQYF. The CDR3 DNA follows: TGTGCCAGCAGTTTAGTGAGTCGGGCTGGGGCCTACGAGCAGTACTTC.

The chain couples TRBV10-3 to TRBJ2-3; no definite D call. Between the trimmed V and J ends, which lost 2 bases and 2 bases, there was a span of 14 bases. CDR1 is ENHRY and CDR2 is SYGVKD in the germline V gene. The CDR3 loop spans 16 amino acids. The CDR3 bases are TGTGCCATCAGTGAGGCCGACTTTCCACCCACAGATACGCAGTATTTT. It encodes CAISEADFPPTDTQYF.

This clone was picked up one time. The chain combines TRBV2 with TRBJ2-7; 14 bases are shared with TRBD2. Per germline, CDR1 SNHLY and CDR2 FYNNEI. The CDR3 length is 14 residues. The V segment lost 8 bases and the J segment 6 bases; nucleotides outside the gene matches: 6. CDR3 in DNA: TGTGCCAGCTACCCGGGACTAGCGGGAGCCGAGCAGTACTTC. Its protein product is CASYPGLAGAEQYF.